The T cell receptor (beta chain) described here comes from a study of blood T cells in healthy people across ages. Study-wide results and caveats: Across samples, TCR beta diversity tracked strongly with naive T cell percentage. Age brought a roughly linear fall in TCR beta diversity measured per million T cells.

About 9.6 milliliters of peripheral blood were drawn from each donor into EDTA-treated tubes. A J-beta primer mix and a sample-barcoded 5' primer were used in a second PCR of roughly 6 to 11 cycles. Through a template-switch adaptor with 12 random nucleotides, each cDNA molecule received a tag. TCRdb re-called the 5' RACE reads through MiXCR, storing one row per CDR3 protein. Among about 1,500,000 distinct CDR3 sequences listed, about 28% were seen once. This CDR3 region has 14 residues. The V gene's germline CDR1 is MNHEY and CDR2 SMNVEV (reference sequence). V was cut by 8 bases and J by 7 bases, with 18 bases left in between. As to this clonotype: Its cognate antigen is unknown.

The chain employs TRBV27 and TRBJ2-1, with D perhaps TRBD1 or TRBD2 (5 bases each). The specimen was blood. This clonotype originated in a woman between 25 and 40 years old in good health. For the CDR3, the DNA is TGTGCCAGCCGGGGCGGTAGGGGTGCAAATGAGCAGTTCTTC. Residues: CASRGGRGANEQFF.